Each of the 2 T cell receptor beta chains below was sequenced from the same sample in a study of blood T cell repertoires in COVID-19. The protocol was immunoSEQ multiplex PCR, while the TCRdb copy is restricted to in-frame clones and leaves out a portion. The table lists roughly 290,000 clones, about 89% of them singletons. The specimen was PBMCs or T cells enriched from blood (not recorded which). These receptors all come from a woman aged 40-49 years who had recovered from COVID-19.

The chain joins TRBV28 to TRBJ2-7, with unresolved D. With 8 bases removed from V and 5 bases from J, the gap between germline ends came to 13 bases. The CDR3 extends over 12 amino acids. Germline CDR1 MDHEN, CDR2 SYDVKM. In nucleotides, the CDR3 is TGTGCCAGCTCCAGTCCTCCCCACGAGCAGTACTTC. Encoded protein: CASSSPPHEQYF.

The J gene is TRBJ1-1, the V gene TRBV7-9; TRBD1 might be the D (5 bases). The CDR3 contains 17 residues. Trimming took off 5 bases at V and 3 bases at J, with 22 bases between the two ends. Germline CDR1 and CDR2: SEHNR and FQNEAQ (reference sequence). CDR3 residues: CASSLTRGRSRDTEAFF. In DNA form, the CDR3 reads TGTGCCAGCAGCCTCACACGTGGACGGAGCAGGGACACTGAAGCTTTCTTT.